Listed below are T cell receptor beta chains from one sample, sequenced in a study of blood T cells in healthy people across ages. MiXCR was run by TCRdb on the 5' RACE reads, yielding one entry per CDR3 protein. The sample lists 700,000 or so distinct CDR3 sequences, 35% to 50% occurring once. Sequencing was done on a sample of blood. Receptors originate from a man of 80 years or more in good health. Each CDR3 is given with its conserved first and last residue. D genes are given only for firm matches. The size entry is marked missing in some rows and otherwise reads once, few, many or a size class.

TRBV20-1,-,TRBD2,TRBJ2-7,TGCGGTGCTTGGACTAGCGGGGTTTACGAGCAGTACTTC,CGAWTSGVYEQYF
TRBV20-1,-,-,TRBJ2-3,TGCAGTGCTAAGACAGCATCCACAGATACGCAGTATTTT,CSAKTASTDTQYF
TRBV9,-,-,TRBJ2-3,TGTGCCAGCAGCCCCAGGGGGGGGAGTCGAACCACAGATACGCAGTATTTT,CASSPRGGSRTTDTQYF
TRBV11-2,-,TRBD1,TRBJ2-4,TGTGCCAGCAGCTCATCAGGGACAGATCAGTACTTC,CASSSSGTDQYF
TRBV24-1,-,-,TRBJ2-3,TGTGCCACCAGTGACCCGGCCCGGGGCACAGAGACGCAGTATTTT,CATSDPARGTETQYF
TRBV9,many,-,TRBJ2-7,TGTGCCAGCAGCGTAGGTGGCTTCAGCTCCTACGAGCAGTACTTC,CASSVGGFSSYEQYF
TRBV6-1,few,-,TRBJ2-7,TGTGCCAGCACGGGTTACACTGAGTCCTACGAGCAGTACTTC,CASTGYTESYEQYF
TRBV5-1,few,-,TRBJ2-7,TGCGCCAGCAGCTTGGGTGCGGCGTCAGCCTACGAGCAGTACTTC,CASSLGAASAYEQYF
TRBV9,-,-,TRBJ2-3,TGTGCCAGCAGCGTAGTTAGCTACACAGATACGCAGTATTTT,CASSVVSYTDTQYF
TRBV7-3,-,TRBD1,TRBJ2-3,TGTGCCTGCAGCTCCGTATCCGGGACAGTCACGCACTACAGGGAGAATACGCAGTATTTT,CACSSVSGTVTHYRENTQYF
TRBV20-1,-,TRBD1,TRBJ1-5,TGCAGTGCTAGTAATGTCGGACAGGGGTACAATCAGCCCCAGCATTTT,CSASNVGQGYNQPQHF
TRBV27,-,TRBD2,TRBJ2-1,TGTGCCAGCAATTCAGCGGGAGCAAGAGGCAATGAGCAGTTCTTC,CASNSAGARGNEQFF
TRBV4-1,-,-,TRBJ2-1,TGCGCCAGCGCTCTGCAGGCCTCCTACGAGCAGTTCTTC,CASALQASYEQFF
TRBV18,-,-,TRBJ2-3,TGTGCCAGCGCACCCGGGAAAGATACGCAGTATTTT,CASAPGKDTQYF
TRBV11-2,-,-,TRBJ2-3,TGTGCCAGCAGGCAGTCGGGGGAAGGGGATACGCAGTATTTT,CASRQSGEGDTQYF
TRBV4-1,few,-,TRBJ1-6,TGCGCCAGCAGCCAAGAACAGGACTCCTATAATTCACCCCTCCACTTT,CASSQEQDSYNSPLHF
TRBV11-3,-,-,TRBJ2-5,TGTGCCAGCAGCTTAGGGATGGAAGAGACCCAGTACTTC,CASSLGMEETQYF
TRBV30,-,-,TRBJ2-3,TGTGCCTGGACCAAGACTCGGAGCACAGATACGCAGTATTTT,CAWTKTRSTDTQYF
TRBV5-1,-,-,TRBJ1-4,TGCGCCAGCAGCTTAGGAGGGGGAGGTGAAAAACTGTTTTTT,CASSLGGGGEKLFF
TRBV7-6,-,-,TRBJ2-2,TGTGCCAGCAACGCGCAGGGTTACGGGGAGCTGTTTTTT,CASNAQGYGELFF
TRBV24-1,-,TRBD2,TRBJ2-1,TGTGCCACCGGAGGGACTACTTACAATGAGCAGTTCTTC,CATGGTTYNEQFF
TRBV6-1,-,-,TRBJ2-2,TGTGCCAGCAGTGTTTCGGAGGGTCGCGTCACCGGGGAGCTGTTTTTT,CASSVSEGRVTGELFF
TRBV10-3,-,-,TRBJ2-5,TGTGCCATCAGGGATAGCGTGGATGTAGAGACCCAGTACTTC,CAIRDSVDVETQYF
TRBV7-2,-,TRBD2,TRBJ2-5,TGTGCCAGCAGCCGGTTGCTAGCGGGGGCCGAAGAGACCCAGTACTTC,CASSRLLAGAEETQYF
TRBV9,once,-,TRBJ2-1,TGTGCCAGCAACCCCAGGCCGGGGTCTAACAATGAGCAGTTCTTC,CASNPRPGSNNEQFF
TRBV6-2/TRBV6-3,-,-,TRBJ1-4,TGTGCCAGCAGACCTTCCCAGGACAGCTTTGACGATGAAAAACTGTTTTTT,CASRPSQDSFDDEKLFF
TRBV27,-,TRBD1,TRBJ2-5,TGTGCCAGCGGTCCAAGACAGGGGATGGAGACCCAGTACTTC,CASGPRQGMETQYF
TRBV29-1,few,TRBD2,TRBJ2-7,TGCAGCGCCCAACGGCCTAGCGGGAGGAACAATGAGCAGTACTTC,CSAQRPSGRNNEQYF
TRBV6-2/TRBV6-3,few,-,TRBJ1-5,TGTGCCAGCAGGACTACAGGGCGCAATCAGCCCCAGCATTTT,CASRTTGRNQPQHF
TRBV5-1,many,TRBD2,TRBJ2-3,TGCGCCAGCAGCTTGGCCGAACGGGGGGGCCGGGTAGATACGCAGTATTTT,CASSLAERGGRVDTQYF
TRBV7-3,-,-,TRBJ2-5,TGTGCCAGCAGCGCCCAATTGCGGGTCCCCTACAATGAGCAGTACTTC,CASSAQLRVPYNEQYF
TRBV9,-,TRBD2,TRBJ2-3,TGTGCCAGCAGCGTAGGTCCTAGCGGGGTCTCTGAGGGAACGCAGTATTTT,CASSVGPSGVSEGTQYF
TRBV7-2,-,TRBD2,TRBJ2-1,TGTGCCAGCAGCTTCCGGACTAGCGAGGGCAAGGAGCAGTTCTTC,CASSFRTSEGKEQFF
TRBV4-3,few,TRBD1,TRBJ1-2,TGCGCCAGCAGCCAAACTCCGGGACAGGGGCTAAGCTACACCTTC,CASSQTPGQGLSYTF
TRBV29-1,-,TRBD1,TRBJ2-7,TGCAGCGTGTCGGGACAGGTCTTCTACGAGCAGTACTTC,CSVSGQVFYEQYF
TRBV7-9,-,-,TRBJ1-1,TGTGCCAGCAGACCCACACGGAACACTGAAGCTTTCTTT,CASRPTRNTEAFF
TRBV5-1,-,TRBD1,TRBJ2-1,TGCGCCAGCAGCTTTCTAACCCGGGACAGGGAACTCAATGAGCAGTTCTTC,CASSFLTRDRELNEQFF
TRBV20-1,-,-,TRBJ1-5,TGCAGTGCCCCGGGTTCTGGGAGGAATCAGCCCCAGCATTTT,CSAPGSGRNQPQHF
TRBV20-1,-,-,TRBJ1-4,TGCAGTACGGAAGAGCCAACTAAGGAAAAACTGTTTTTT,CSTEEPTKEKLFF
TRBV7-3,few,TRBD1,TRBJ2-1,TGTGCCAGCAGCTTAACCCCGACAGGGCTCAATGAGCAGTTCTTC,CASSLTPTGLNEQFF
TRBV20-1,-,-,TRBJ1-1,TGCAGTGCTAGGATAGATTCACATACCCAGGGAAGCACTGAAGCTTTCTTT,CSARIDSHTQGSTEAFF
TRBV4-2,few,TRBD1,TRBJ2-3,TGTGCCAGCAGCGATCCCGGACAGGGGCACACAGATACGCAGTATTTT,CASSDPGQGHTDTQYF
TRBV15,-,TRBD2,TRBJ2-1,TGTGCCACCAGCCTCGCGCCGGGACTAGTCACGGATGAGCAGTTCTTC,CATSLAPGLVTDEQFF
TRBV7-2,-,-,TRBJ2-3,TGTGCCACCAGCCTCAATACAGGGTCAGTTACAGATACGCAGTATTTT,CATSLNTGSVTDTQYF
TRBV6-2/TRBV6-3,-,-,TRBJ2-7,TGTGCCAGCAGCCCCAGGGGCAGTCTCTCCTACGAGCAGTACTTC,CASSPRGSLSYEQYF